Below are 23 T cell receptor beta chains sequenced from a single sample in a study of radiotherapy plus CTLA-4 blockade in lung cancer. Produced via immunoSEQ multiplex PCR; TCRdb's table is partial and in-frame only. Of around 95,000 clones in the sample, 83% were seen once. The source was peripheral blood, collected from a patient treated with radiotherapy plus ipilimumab. Receptors originate from a human donor with non-small cell lung cancer who had stable disease on radiotherapy plus ipilimumab.

The genes are TRBV7-6 and TRBJ1-1; D is unclear. CDR1 is SGHVS and CDR2 is FNYEAQ in the germline V gene. The CDR3 is 13 residues long. The V end lost 4 bases, the J end lost 1 base, and 7 bases lay between the germline ends. CDR3 loop: CASSSLPNTEAFF. CDR3 coding DNA: TGTGCCAGCAGCTCGCTACCGAACACTGAAGCTTTCTTT.

The chain links TRBV9 to TRBJ2-7; 7 nucleotides match TRBD2. The CDR3 spans 15 residues. V shed 0 bases, J shed 2 bases, and the junction held 5 bases outside the gene matches. Germline lookup yields CDR1 SGDLS and CDR2 YYNGEE. CDR3 region: CASSVGGGSAYEQYF. The CDR3 DNA sequence: TGTGCCAGCAGCGTAGGGGGCGGGAGTGCCTACGAGCAGTACTTC.

The V and J genes are TRBV18 and TRBJ1-1; possibly TRBD1 for D (5 bases). Trimming pared 3 bases from V and 1 base from J, leaving 18 bases between. The CDR3 is 17 amino acids. CDR1 is KGHSH, CDR2 LQKENI, per germline. The CDR3 nucleotides are TGTGCCAGCTCACCGGGCTTGTCACCTGGGGCGAACACTGAAGCTTTCTTT. Its protein is CASSPGLSPGANTEAFF.

The chain recombines TRBV15 with TRBJ2-7, with 7 bases that match TRBD2. Trimming at V came to 3 bases and at J to 0 bases, leaving 8 bases not matched to a gene. Per germline, CDR1 LNHNV and CDR2 YYDKDF (reference sequence). CDR3 length: 16 residues. CDR3 region: CATSSGHSGFSYEQYF. CDR3 DNA: TGTGCCACCAGCAGCGGCCATAGCGGGTTCTCCTACGAGCAGTACTTC.

The CDR3 nucleotides are TGTGCCAGTAGTACCTATAGACAGGGGGCAAGGAACACTGAAGCTTTCTTT. Its protein product is CASSTYRQGARNTEAFF. This chain uses TRBV19 with TRBJ1-1, with TRBD1 matching over 10 bases. The CDR3 is 17 residues long. From germline, CDR1 is LNHDA and CDR2 SQIVND (reference sequence). The V gene end was trimmed by 4 bases and the J gene end by 1 base; junction bases not matched to a gene: 9.

V and J are TRBV5-1 and TRBJ1-4, with a tentative D call TRBD1 (6 bases). The CDR3 runs 16 residues. V lost 4 bases and J 3 bases, leaving 16 bases between the germline ends. Germline V gene data show CDR1 as SGHRS and CDR2 as YFSETQ. As DNA, the CDR3 is TGCGCCAGCAGCCCCGGACAGCTCGCAGCTAATGAAAAACTGTTTTTT. Protein sequence: CASSPGQLAANEKLFF.

The chain combines TRBV5-6 with TRBJ1-3; TRBD1 agrees at 7 bases. J was trimmed by 1 base and V by 4 bases; bases with no gene match: 11. The CDR3 sequence is 17 residues long. Germline V gene lookup returns CDR1 SGHDT and CDR2 YYEEEE. For the CDR3, the DNA is TGTGCCAGCAGCCGGTTCGGAGGGGGCGCGTCTGGAAACACCATATATTTT. Its translation: CASSRFGGGASGNTIYF.

The CDR3 sequence: CASSFLGPYEQYF. CDR3 bases: TGTGCCAGCAGTTTCCTAGGACCGTACGAGCAGTACTTC. This chain uses TRBV28 with TRBJ2-7, with D uncertain. Trimming removed 3 bases at V and 4 bases at J, with 10 bases between. The CDR3 sequence is 13 residues long. Germline assignment: CDR1 MDHEN and CDR2 SYDVKM.

This chain links TRBV23-1 with TRBJ2-3; TRBD2 might be the D (6 bases). TRBV23-1 is placed among ORFs of uncertain function. Trimming pared 2 bases from V and 2 bases from J, leaving 14 bases between. This CDR3 region has 16 residues. The CDR3 DNA sequence: TGCGCCAGCAGTCAAATCGGCGGGGACCACACAGATACGCAGTATTTT. Translation: CASSQIGGDHTDTQYF.

V usage is TRBV9 and J usage is TRBJ1-2; 8 nucleotides match TRBD1. This CDR3 has 14 amino acids. V trimming: 4 bases; J trimming: 8 bases; junction bases outside the gene matches: 10. The V gene's germline CDR1 is SGDLS and CDR2 YYNGEE. This chain's CDR3 is CASSNGQGGRGYTF. CDR3 DNA sequence: TGTGCCAGCAGCAACGGACAGGGAGGTAGGGGCTACACCTTC.

This chain links TRBV28 with TRBJ2-4, with TRBD2 identical over 12 bases. This CDR3 has 16 residues. Germline-derived CDR1 and CDR2 are MDHEN and SYDVKM. V gave up 6 bases and J gave up 9 bases; unmatched junction bases: 12. CDR3 in DNA: TGTGCCAGCAGGTCGGGACTAGCGGGTCTGGGTGGCATTCAGTACTTC. This codes for CASRSGLAGLGGIQYF.

This clone was seen only a few times. This chain joins TRBV5-1 and TRBJ1-1, with 7 bases matching TRBD1. The CDR3 is 14 amino acids. Germline V CDR1 and CDR2: SGHRS, YFSETQ. J lost 1 base, V lost 3 bases, and 3 bases had no gene match. CDR3 sequence reads: CASSSDRTNTEAFF. CDR3 coding DNA: TGCGCCAGCAGCTCGGACAGGACGAACACTGAAGCTTTCTTT.

This clone has a single count. V gene TRBV6-6 combines with J gene TRBJ1-5, with TRBD1 as a possible D gene (5 bases). The CDR3 extends over 16 amino acids. Germline values: CDR1 MNHNY, CDR2 SVGAGI (reference sequence). V lost 0 bases and J 7 bases, leaving 16 bases between the germline ends. The CDR3 sequence: CASSYSIPRVGQPQHF. The CDR3 nucleotides read TGTGCCAGCAGTTACTCGATCCCCAGGGTGGGACAGCCCCAGCATTTT.

The chain has TRBV5-8 and TRBJ2-7, with TRBD2 identical over 10 bases. The CDR3 covers 14 residues. Germline-derived CDR1 and CDR2 are SGHTS and YDEGEE. Trimming removed 1 base from V and 6 bases from J; junction bases left unmatched: 4. The CDR3 DNA is TGTGCCAGCAGCTTGCTAGCGGGAGCGGGCGAGCAGTACTTC. Translated: CASSLLAGAGEQYF.

CDR3 sequence reads: CASKGRTHDNEQFF. DNA for the CDR3: TGTGCCAGCAAAGGCCGGACCCATGACAATGAGCAGTTCTTC. The chain is built from TRBV7-2 and TRBJ2-1; D remains ambiguous. Germline-derived CDR1 and CDR2 are SGHTA and FQGNSA. Trimming pared 7 bases from V and 5 bases from J, leaving 15 bases between. CDR3 length: 14 amino acids.

The rearrangement joins TRBV5-6 to TRBJ2-7; 8 nucleotides match TRBD1. Trimming took 3 bases from V and 4 from J; bases not matched to a gene: 3. CDR1 is SGHDT and CDR2 is YYEEEE in the germline V gene. The CDR3 consists of 13 residues. The CDR3 DNA follows: TGTGCCAGCAGCTGGCAGGGGGCTTACGAGCAGTACTTC. Protein sequence: CASSWQGAYEQYF.

This chain uses TRBV5-4 with TRBJ2-1; D is perhaps TRBD2 (7 bases). Looked up from germline, CDR1 is SGHNT and CDR2 is YYREEE (reference sequence). The V end lost 2 bases, the J end lost 12 bases, and 24 bases lay between the germline ends. The CDR3 is 16 residues long. CDR3 in DNA: TGTGCCAGCAGCTTCTCTGGAGGTGGAGGGGGGGGTCGGCAGTTCTTC. This codes for CASSFSGGGGGGRQFF.

V gene TRBV29-1 combines with J gene TRBJ2-2, with D hard to call. CDR1 is SQVTM, CDR2 ANQGSEA, per germline. V was shortened by 4 bases and J by 0 bases, with 9 bases between the two germline ends. The CDR3 extends over 14 amino acids. CDR3 amino acids: CSVAFAANTGELFF. Written as DNA, the CDR3 is TGCAGCGTTGCGTTTGCCGCGAACACCGGGGAGCTGTTTTTT.

This clone was recorded only once. The J gene is TRBJ1-2, the V gene TRBV28; 8 nucleotides agree with TRBD1. The length of the CDR3 is 15 residues. Germline V gene sequence: CDR1 MDHEN, CDR2 SYDVKM. V trimming: 3 bases; J trimming: 3 bases; junction bases outside the gene matches: 6. CDR3 amino acids: CASSFDGRGHYGYTF. The CDR3 nucleotides read TGTGCCAGCAGTTTTGATGGCAGGGGGCACTATGGCTACACCTTC.

The sample holds one count of this clone. The chain uses TRBV5-8 and TRBJ2-5; either TRBD1 or TRBD2 may supply D (5 bases each). This CDR3 has 15 residues. V was clipped by 4 bases and J by 1 base, with 14 bases between them. Germline V CDR1 and CDR2: SGHTS, YDEGEE. The CDR3 reads CASSQRVGAQETQYF. The CDR3 DNA sequence: TGTGCCAGCAGCCAGAGAGTCGGGGCCCAAGAGACCCAGTACTTC.

This clone was seen once. The rearrangement uses TRBV13 and TRBJ2-7; TRBD2 matches 8 bases. The CDR3 spans 13 residues. Germline V gene sequence: CDR1 PRHDT, CDR2 FYEKMQ (reference sequence). V shed 5 bases and J 6 bases; nucleotides not matched to a gene: 6. This chain's CDR3 is CASSPGGVGEQYF. The CDR3 DNA sequence: TGTGCCAGCAGCCCCGGGGGGGTTGGCGAGCAGTACTTC.

Points on this clone: Within the sample, other DNA sequences also encode this same CDR3. The rearrangement joins TRBV28 to TRBJ2-5, with D uncertain. The J call may be wrong; the DNA end is better matched by TRBJ2-7. CDR3 length equals 11 residues. The V gene's germline CDR1 is MDHEN and CDR2 SYDVKM. The CDR3 bases are TGTGCCAGCAGCTCTCTTTACGAGCAGTACTTC. This encodes CASSSLYEQYF.

V usage is TRBV29-1 and J usage is TRBJ2-7; TRBD1 matches 9 bases. The germline CDR1 and CDR2 sequences are SQVTM and ANQGSEA. V dropped 6 bases and J dropped 6; count of bases not matched to a gene: 3. CDR3 length: 11 amino acids. The CDR3 protein is CSVGQGPEQYF. The CDR3 DNA sequence: TGCAGCGTCGGACAGGGGCCCGAGCAGTACTTC.